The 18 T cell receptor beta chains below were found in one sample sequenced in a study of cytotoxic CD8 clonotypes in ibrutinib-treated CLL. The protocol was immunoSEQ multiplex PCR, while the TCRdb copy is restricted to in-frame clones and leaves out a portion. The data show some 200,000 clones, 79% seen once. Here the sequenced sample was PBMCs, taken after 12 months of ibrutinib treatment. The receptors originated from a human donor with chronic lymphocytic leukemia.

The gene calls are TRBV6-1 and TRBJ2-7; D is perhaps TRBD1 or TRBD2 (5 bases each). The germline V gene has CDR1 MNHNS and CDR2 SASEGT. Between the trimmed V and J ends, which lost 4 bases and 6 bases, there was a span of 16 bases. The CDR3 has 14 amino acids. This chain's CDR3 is CASSVYGTAREQYF. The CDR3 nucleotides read TGTGCCAGCAGTGTTTATGGGACGGCACGCGAGCAGTACTTC.

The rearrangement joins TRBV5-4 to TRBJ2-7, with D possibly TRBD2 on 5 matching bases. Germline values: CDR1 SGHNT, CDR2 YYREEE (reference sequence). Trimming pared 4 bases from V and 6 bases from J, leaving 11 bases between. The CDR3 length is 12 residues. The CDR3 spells CASSGSAGEQYF. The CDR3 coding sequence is TGTGCCAGCAGCGGGAGCGCGGGCGAGCAGTACTTC.

The CDR3 loop is CASSRRRDREDYGYTF. DNA for the CDR3: TGTGCCAGCAGCCGGCGCAGGGACAGGGAAGACTATGGCTACACCTTC. This sequence joins TRBV7-9 and TRBJ1-2; 9 nucleotides align to TRBD1. Germline assignment: CDR1 SEHNR and CDR2 FQNEAQ (reference sequence). The CDR3 consists of 16 residues. V shed 5 bases and J 3 bases; nucleotides not matched to a gene: 10.

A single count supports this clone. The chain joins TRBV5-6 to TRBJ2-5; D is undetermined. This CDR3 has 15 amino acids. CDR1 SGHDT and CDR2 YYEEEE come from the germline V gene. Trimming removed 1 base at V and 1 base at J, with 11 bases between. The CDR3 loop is CASSLMVTPQETQYF. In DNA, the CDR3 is TGTGCCAGCAGCTTGATGGTGACACCCCAAGAGACCCAGTACTTC.

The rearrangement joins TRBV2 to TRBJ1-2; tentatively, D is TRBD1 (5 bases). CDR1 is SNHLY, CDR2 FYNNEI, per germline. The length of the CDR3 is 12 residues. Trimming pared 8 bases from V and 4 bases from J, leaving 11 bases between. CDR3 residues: CASLTRGYGYTF. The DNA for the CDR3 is TGTGCCAGCCTGACAAGGGGCTATGGCTACACCTTC.

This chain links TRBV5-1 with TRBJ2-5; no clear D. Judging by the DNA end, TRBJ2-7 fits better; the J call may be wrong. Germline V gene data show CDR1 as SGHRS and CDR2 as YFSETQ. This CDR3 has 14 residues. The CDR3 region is CASSLEESGYEQYF. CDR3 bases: TGCGCCAGCAGCTTGGAGGAAAGTGGCTACGAGCAGTACTTC.

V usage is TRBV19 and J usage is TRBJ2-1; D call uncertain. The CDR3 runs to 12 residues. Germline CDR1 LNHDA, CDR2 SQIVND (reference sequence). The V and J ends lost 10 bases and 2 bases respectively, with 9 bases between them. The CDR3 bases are TGTGCCACAACGCAGACCTACAATGAGCAGTTCTTC. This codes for CATTQTYNEQFF.

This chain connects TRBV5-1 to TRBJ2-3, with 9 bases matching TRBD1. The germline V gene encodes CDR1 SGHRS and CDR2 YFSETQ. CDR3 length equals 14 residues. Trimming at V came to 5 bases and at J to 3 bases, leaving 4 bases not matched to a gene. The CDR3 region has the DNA TGCGCCAGCAGTTCTGGGACAGGGACAGATACGCAGTATTTT. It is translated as CASSSGTGTDTQYF.

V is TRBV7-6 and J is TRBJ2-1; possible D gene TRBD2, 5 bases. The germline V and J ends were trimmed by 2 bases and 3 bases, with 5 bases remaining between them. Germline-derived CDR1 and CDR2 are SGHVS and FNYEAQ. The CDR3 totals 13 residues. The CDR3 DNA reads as TGTGCCAGCAGCTTAAGCGGCTACAATGAGCAGTTCTTC. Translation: CASSLSGYNEQFF.

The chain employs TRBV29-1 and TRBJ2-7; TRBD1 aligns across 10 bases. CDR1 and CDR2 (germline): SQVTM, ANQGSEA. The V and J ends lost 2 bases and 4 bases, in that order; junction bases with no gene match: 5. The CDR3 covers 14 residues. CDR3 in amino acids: CSVEPGQGKYEQYF. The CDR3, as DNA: TGCAGCGTTGAACCGGGACAGGGGAAGTACGAGCAGTACTTC.

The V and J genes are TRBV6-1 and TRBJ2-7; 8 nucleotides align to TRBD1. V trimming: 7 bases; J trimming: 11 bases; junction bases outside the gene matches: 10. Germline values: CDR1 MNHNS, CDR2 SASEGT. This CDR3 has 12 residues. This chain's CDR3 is CASTLGQGREYF. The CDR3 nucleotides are TGTGCCAGCACCCTCGGACAGGGAAGGGAGTACTTC.

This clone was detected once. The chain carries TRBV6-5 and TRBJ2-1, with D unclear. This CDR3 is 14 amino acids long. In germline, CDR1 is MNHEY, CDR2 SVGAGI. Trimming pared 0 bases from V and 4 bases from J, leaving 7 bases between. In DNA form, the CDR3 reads TGTGCCAGCAGTTACTCGCCAAATTACAATGAGCAGTTCTTC. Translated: CASSYSPNYNEQFF.

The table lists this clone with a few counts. The CDR3: CAISLGQGAGTEAFF. CDR3 sequence (DNA): TGTGCCATCAGCCTAGGTCAGGGGGCAGGAACTGAAGCTTTCTTT. The chain combines TRBV10-3 with TRBJ1-1; TRBD1 agrees at 8 bases. Trimming cost V 6 bases and J 5 bases; bases outside gene matches: 11. CDR1 is ENHRY, CDR2 SYGVKD, per germline. The CDR3 length is 15 residues.

The CDR3, as DNA: TGTGCCAGCAGCTTGGCCAGGGGCGAGACCCAGTACTTC. This codes for CASSLARGETQYF. The rearrangement joins TRBV5-6 to TRBJ2-5; a weak D match, TRBD1 (6 bases). Germline V CDR1 and CDR2: SGHDT, YYEEEE. Trimming removed 0 bases at V and 5 bases at J, with 8 bases between. The length of the CDR3 is 13 residues.

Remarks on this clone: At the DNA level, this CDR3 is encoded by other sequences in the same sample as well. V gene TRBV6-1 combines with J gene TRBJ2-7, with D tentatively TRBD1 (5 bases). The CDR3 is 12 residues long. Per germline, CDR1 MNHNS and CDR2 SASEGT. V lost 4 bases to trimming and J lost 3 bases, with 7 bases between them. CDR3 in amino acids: CASSVRGYEQYF. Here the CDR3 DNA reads TGTGCCAGCAGTGTAAGGGGCTACGAGCAGTACTTC.

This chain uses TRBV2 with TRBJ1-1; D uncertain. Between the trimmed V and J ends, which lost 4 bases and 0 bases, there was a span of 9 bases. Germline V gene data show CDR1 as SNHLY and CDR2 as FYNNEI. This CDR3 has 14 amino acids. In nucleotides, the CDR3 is TGTGCCAGCAGTGCACGGAGCATGAACACTGAAGCTTTCTTT. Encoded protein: CASSARSMNTEAFF.

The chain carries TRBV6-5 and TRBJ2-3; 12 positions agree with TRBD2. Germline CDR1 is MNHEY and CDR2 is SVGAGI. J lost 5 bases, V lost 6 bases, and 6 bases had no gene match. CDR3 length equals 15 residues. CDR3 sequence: CASSGLAGLLDTQYF. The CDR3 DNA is TGTGCCAGCAGCGGACTAGCGGGGTTGCTAGATACGCAGTATTTT.

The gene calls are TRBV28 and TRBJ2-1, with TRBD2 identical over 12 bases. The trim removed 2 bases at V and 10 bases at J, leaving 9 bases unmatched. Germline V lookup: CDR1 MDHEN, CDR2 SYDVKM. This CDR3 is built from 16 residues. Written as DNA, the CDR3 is TGTGCCAGCAGTTTAGGTCGACTAGCGGGAGTGAGAGAGCAGTTCTTC. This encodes CASSLGRLAGVREQFF.